Shown below are 12 T cell receptor beta chains from a single sample sequenced in a study of blood T cell repertoires in COVID-19. Here immunoSEQ multiplex PCR was the method, and the copy in TCRdb shows in-frame clones only, minus some. There are some 110,000 clones in the sample; under 90% occur only once, and 14% lies in the top ten. The source material was peripheral blood. Receptors originate from a woman aged 55 to 70 with acute or convalescent COVID-19.

The V and J genes are TRBV5-1 and TRBJ2-7; no reliable D call. CDR1 is SGHRS and CDR2 is YFSETQ in the germline V gene. Trimming stripped 5 bases from V and 2 bases from J, with 14 bases between. The CDR3 contains 14 residues. In nucleotides, the CDR3 is TGCGCCAGCAGACCCACTACTGGTACCTACGAGCAGTACTTC. This codes for CASRPTTGTYEQYF.

The chain recombines TRBV7-2 with TRBJ2-2; possibly TRBD2 for D (5 bases). CDR1 is SGHTA, CDR2 FQGNSA, per germline. V lost 8 bases, J lost 0 bases, and 13 bases lay in between. CDR3 length: 15 amino acids. In DNA form, the CDR3 reads TGTGCCAGCGTCCGGGGTGGGTCGAACACCGGGGAGCTGTTTTTT. This sequence encodes CASVRGGSNTGELFF.

In nucleotides, the CDR3 is TGTGCCAGCAACCAACCCTGGACAGGCGCATCCTACGAGCAGTACTTC. Its protein product is CASNQPWTGASYEQYF. This chain uses TRBV28 with TRBJ2-7; 7 bases match TRBD1. Germline V lookup: CDR1 MDHEN, CDR2 SYDVKM. The CDR3 is 16 amino acids. Germline trimming cut 7 bases from V and 1 base from J; bases unmatched to any gene: 13.

V gene TRBV12-3 or TRBV12-4 combines with J gene TRBJ2-5; TRBD2 is a possible D gene (6 bases). Trimming shortened V by 6 bases and J by 2 bases, and 7 bases separated the two germline ends. This CDR3 comprises 12 residues. Here the CDR3 reads CASSGLQETQYF. The CDR3, as DNA: TGTGCCAGCAGCGGACTACAAGAGACCCAGTACTTC.

The chain has TRBV27 and TRBJ2-1; 9 bases agree with TRBD2. This CDR3 is built from 16 residues. J gave up 8 bases and V 6 bases, and 14 bases lay outside the gene matches. In germline, CDR1 is MNHEY, CDR2 SMNVEV (reference sequence). For the CDR3, the DNA is TGTGCCAGCAGGGGTCTACTAGCGGGCCCCAACGATGAGCAGTTCTTC. Amino acids: CASRGLLAGPNDEQFF.

Only a few counts were recorded for this clone. The chain joins TRBV3-1 (or the pseudogene TRBV3-2) to TRBJ1-2, with TRBD1 identical over 7 bases. J lost 5 bases, V lost 5 bases, and 14 bases had no gene match. Per germline, CDR1 LGHDT and CDR2 YNNKEL (reference sequence). The CDR3 loop spans 16 amino acids. This CDR3 reads CASSTTGLGVLYGYTF. CDR3 DNA sequence: TGTGCCAGCAGCACGACAGGGTTAGGCGTATTGTATGGCTACACCTTC.

The chain employs TRBV9 and TRBJ2-1; TRBD2 aligns across 7 bases. J was trimmed by 10 bases and V by 4 bases; bases with no gene match: 5. The CDR3 spans 12 residues. Germline V lookup: CDR1 SGDLS, CDR2 YYNGEE. Written as DNA, the CDR3 is TGTGCCAGCAGCCGGACTAGTTACGAGCAGTTCTTC. Its translation: CASSRTSYEQFF.

Only a few counts were recorded for this clone. J is TRBJ1-2 and V is TRBV2; D gene unclear. V lost 7 bases to trimming and J lost 0 bases, with 3 bases between them. The CDR3 consists of 11 residues. Germline-derived CDR1 and CDR2 are SNHLY and FYNNEI. CDR3 protein: CASTANYGYTF. The DNA of the CDR3 is TGTGCCAGCACGGCTAACTATGGCTACACCTTC.

The rearrangement uses TRBV2 and TRBJ2-5; 12 nucleotides align to TRBD2. The CDR3 spans 14 residues. Germline assignment: CDR1 SNHLY and CDR2 FYNNEI. V was pared by 5 bases and J by 4 bases, with 2 bases of the junction left unmatched. CDR3 sequence reads: CASSPTSGGETQYF. The CDR3 region has the DNA TGTGCCAGCAGTCCGACTAGCGGGGGAGAGACCCAGTACTTC.

A single count supports this clone. The chain employs TRBV5-6 and TRBJ2-1; 8 bases are shared with TRBD2. This CDR3 has 14 amino acids. V trimming: 0 bases; J trimming: 7 bases; junction bases outside the gene matches: 3. Looked up from germline, CDR1 is SGHDT and CDR2 is YYEEEE. The CDR3 sequence: CASSLVASGNEQFF. The CDR3, as DNA: TGTGCCAGCAGCTTGGTCGCTAGCGGGAATGAGCAGTTCTTC.

The sample holds one count of this clone. This chain joins TRBV7-9 and TRBJ1-2; TRBD1 might be the D (5 bases). The ends were cut back, 6 bases at V and 6 bases at J, with 11 bases in the middle. Germline-derived CDR1 and CDR2 are SEHNR and FQNEAQ (reference sequence). The CDR3 loop spans 12 amino acids. The CDR3 reads CASSWGGHGYTF. CDR3 nucleotide sequence: TGTGCCAGCAGTTGGGGGGGACATGGCTACACCTTC.

The chain couples TRBV15 to TRBJ1-6; D not certain. The CDR3 consists of 16 residues. The ends were cut back, 0 bases at V and 0 bases at J, with 6 bases in the middle. Germline assignment: CDR1 LNHNV and CDR2 YYDKDF (reference sequence). The CDR3 sequence is CATSRDSGSYNSPLHF. The CDR3 DNA sequence: TGTGCCACCAGCAGAGATTCAGGCTCCTATAATTCACCCCTCCACTTT.